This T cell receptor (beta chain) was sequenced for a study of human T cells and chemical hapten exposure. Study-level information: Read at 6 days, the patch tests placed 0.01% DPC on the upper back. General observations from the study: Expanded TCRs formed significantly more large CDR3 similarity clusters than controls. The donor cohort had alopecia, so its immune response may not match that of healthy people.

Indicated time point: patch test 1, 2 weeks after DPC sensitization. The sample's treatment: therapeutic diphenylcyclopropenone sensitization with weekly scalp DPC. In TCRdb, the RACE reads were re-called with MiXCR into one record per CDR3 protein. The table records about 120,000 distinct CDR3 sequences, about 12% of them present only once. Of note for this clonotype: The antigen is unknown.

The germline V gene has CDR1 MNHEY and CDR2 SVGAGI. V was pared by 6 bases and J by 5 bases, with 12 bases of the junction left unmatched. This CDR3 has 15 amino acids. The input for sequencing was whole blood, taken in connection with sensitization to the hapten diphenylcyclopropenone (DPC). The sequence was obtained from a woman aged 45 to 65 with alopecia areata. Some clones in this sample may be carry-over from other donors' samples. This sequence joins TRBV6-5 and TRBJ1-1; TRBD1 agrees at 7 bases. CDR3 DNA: TGTGCCAGCAGACGGAATAACAGGGGCTTGACTGAAGCTTTCTTT. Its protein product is CASRRNNRGLTEAFF.